This T cell receptor (beta chain) originates from a study of OX40 agonist ivuxolimab in advanced cancers. Study-wide context: Eligibility rules accepted prior anti-PD-1, anti-PD-L1 or anti-CTLA-4 therapy, and over 30% had some. Three patients showed partial responses: one hepatocellular carcinoma and two cutaneous melanoma cases. General study results and limits: Expanded peripheral T cell antigen specificity was not determined.

Using immunoSEQ multiplex PCR, the repertoire was profiled, and TCRdb retains in-frame clones only, with some absent. The table records 50,000 to 65,000 clones, roughly nine tenths of them present only once. Points on this clone: What it binds is not known.

This CDR3 has 18 residues. V lost 5 bases to trimming and J lost 0 bases; unmatched junction nucleotides: 11. From germline, CDR1 is SNHLY and CDR2 FYNNEI. The sequencing used CD4+ or CD8+ T cells sorted from blood, collected in a trial of the OX40 agonist ivuxolimab. J is TRBJ2-2 and V is TRBV2, with TRBD1 identical over 8 bases. The sequence was collected from an adult with an advanced solid tumor such as melanoma, head and neck, liver or kidney cancer. CDR3 amino acids: CASSTSRQGPSNTGELFF. Here the CDR3 DNA reads TGTGCCAGCAGTACGTCACGACAGGGGCCTTCGAACACCGGGGAGCTGTTTTTT.